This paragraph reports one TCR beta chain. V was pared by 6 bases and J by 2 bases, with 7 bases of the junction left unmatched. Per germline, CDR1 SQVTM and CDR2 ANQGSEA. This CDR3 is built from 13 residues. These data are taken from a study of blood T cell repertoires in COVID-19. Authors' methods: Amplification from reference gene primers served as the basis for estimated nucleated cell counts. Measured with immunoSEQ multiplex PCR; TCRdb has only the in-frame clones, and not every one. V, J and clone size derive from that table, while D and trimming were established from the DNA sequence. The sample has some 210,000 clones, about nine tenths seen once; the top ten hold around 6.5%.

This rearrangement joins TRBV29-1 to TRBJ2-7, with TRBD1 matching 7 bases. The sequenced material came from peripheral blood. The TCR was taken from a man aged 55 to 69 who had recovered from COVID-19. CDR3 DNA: TGCAGCGTGGGGGAGACAGGGACCTACGAGCAGTACTTC. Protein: CSVGETGTYEQYF.